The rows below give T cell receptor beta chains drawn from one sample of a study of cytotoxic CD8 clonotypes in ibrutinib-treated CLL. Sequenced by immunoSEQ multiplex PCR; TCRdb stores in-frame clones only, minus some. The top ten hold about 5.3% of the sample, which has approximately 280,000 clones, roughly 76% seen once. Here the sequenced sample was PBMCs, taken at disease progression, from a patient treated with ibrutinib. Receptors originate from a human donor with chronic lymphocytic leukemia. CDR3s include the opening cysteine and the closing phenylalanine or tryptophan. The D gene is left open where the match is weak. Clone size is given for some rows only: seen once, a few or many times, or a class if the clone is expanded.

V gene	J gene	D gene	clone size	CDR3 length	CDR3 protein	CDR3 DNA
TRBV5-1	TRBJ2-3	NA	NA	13	CASSGAGLDTQYF	TGCGCCAGCAGCGGAGCAGGTTTAGATACGCAGTATTTT
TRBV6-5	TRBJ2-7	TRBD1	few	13	CASRPTGYYEQYF	TGTGCCAGCAGGCCGACAGGGTACTACGAGCAGTACTTC
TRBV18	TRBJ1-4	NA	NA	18	CASSPYLPDGSSREKLFF	TGTGCCAGCTCACCATACCTACCCGACGGGTCAAGTCGTGAAAAACTGTTTTTT
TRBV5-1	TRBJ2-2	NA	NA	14	CASSLVRDTGELFF	TGCGCCAGCAGCTTGGTGCGGGACACCGGGGAGCTGTTTTTT
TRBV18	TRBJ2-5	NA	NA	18	CASSPPLFPPSSYKTQYF	TGTGCCAGCTCACCACCGCTATTCCCCCCCTCATCCTATAAGACCCAGTACTTC
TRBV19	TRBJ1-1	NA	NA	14	CASSKQTGSTEAFF	TGTGCCAGTAGTAAACAAACAGGGTCCACTGAAGCTTTCTTT
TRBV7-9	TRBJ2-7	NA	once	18	CASSPLRSQGWDKYEQYF	TGTGCCAGCAGCCCACTCCGGTCTCAGGGTTGGGACAAATACGAGCAGTACTTC
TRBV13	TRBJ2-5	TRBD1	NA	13	CASSHRGGETQYF	TGTGCCAGCAGCCACAGGGGCGGCGAGACCCAGTACTTC
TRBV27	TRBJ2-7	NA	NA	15	CASSLRRGWNYEQYF	TGTGCCAGCAGTTTAAGAAGGGGCTGGAACTACGAGCAGTACTTC
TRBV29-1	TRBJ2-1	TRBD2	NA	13	CSVVAGGSNEQFF	TGCAGCGTTGTGGCGGGAGGCTCAAATGAGCAGTTCTTC
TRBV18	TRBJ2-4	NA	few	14	CASSPPQGGNIQYF	TGTGCCAGCTCACCACCCCAGGGTGGGAACATTCAGTACTTC
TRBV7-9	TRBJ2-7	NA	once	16	CASSWTPDGLSYEQYF	TGTGCCAGCAGCTGGACCCCGGACGGACTCTCCTACGAGCAGTACTTC
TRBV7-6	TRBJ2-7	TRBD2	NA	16	CASSPLEGGQPYEQYF	TGTGCCAGCAGCCCCCTTGAGGGAGGGCAACCCTACGAGCAGTACTTC
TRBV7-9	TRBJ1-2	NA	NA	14	CASSNTTGSHGYTF	TGTGCCAGCAGCAACACTACAGGGTCCCATGGCTACACCTTC